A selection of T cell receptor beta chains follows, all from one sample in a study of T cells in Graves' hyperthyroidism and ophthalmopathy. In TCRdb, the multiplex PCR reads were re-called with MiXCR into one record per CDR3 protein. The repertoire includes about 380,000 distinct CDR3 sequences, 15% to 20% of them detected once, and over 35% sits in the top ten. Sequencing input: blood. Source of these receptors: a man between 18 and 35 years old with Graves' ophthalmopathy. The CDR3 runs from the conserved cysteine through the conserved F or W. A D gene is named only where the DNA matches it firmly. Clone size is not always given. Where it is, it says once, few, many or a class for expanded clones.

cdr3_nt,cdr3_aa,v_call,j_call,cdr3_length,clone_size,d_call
TGTGCCAGCAGCTTGGCCGGTATAACAGGCAGCACAGATACGCAGTATTTT,CASSLAGITGSTDTQYF,TRBV5-5,TRBJ2-3,17,many,NA
TGTGCCAGCAGCTTTTCTCGGACTGAAGCTTTCTTT,CASSFSRTEAFF,TRBV5-8,TRBJ1-1,12,many,NA
TGCGCCAGCAGCCAAAGACAGGGGGCGGATACGCAGTATTTT,CASSQRQGADTQYF,TRBV5-1,TRBJ2-3,14,NA,TRBD1
TGTGCCAGCAGCTTGGCAGGCGGGACAGGGACCACCGGGGAGCTGTTTTTT,CASSLAGGTGTTGELFF,TRBV5-6,TRBJ2-2,17,NA,TRBD1
TGTGCCAGCAGAACCGAGTGGAACACTGAAGCTTTCTTT,CASRTEWNTEAFF,TRBV6-2/TRBV6-3,TRBJ1-1,13,many,NA
TGTGCCAGCAGCTTGGTAGCGGGGCCTAGCACAGATACGCAGTATTTT,CASSLVAGPSTDTQYF,TRBV5-4,TRBJ2-3,16,many,TRBD2
TGTGCCAGCAGCCAAGATAGCGGGACTCACAATGAGCAGTTCTTC,CASSQDSGTHNEQFF,TRBV3-1,TRBJ2-1,15,NA,TRBD2
TGCGCCAGCAGCTTGGTCGGGACACCTTCTGGAAACACCATATATTTT,CASSLVGTPSGNTIYF,TRBV5-1,TRBJ1-3,16,few,NA
TGTGCCAGCAGTTTATCGGGGTCGAGCTATGGCTACACCTTC,CASSLSGSSYGYTF,TRBV27,TRBJ1-2,14,many,NA
TGTGCCAGCAGTGGACACAAGAACACTGAAGCTTTCTTT,CASSGHKNTEAFF,TRBV27,TRBJ1-1,13,many,NA